A selection of T cell receptor beta chains follows, all from one sample in a study of prognosis after radiotherapy for stage I lung cancer. TCRdb recomputed calls from the multiplex PCR reads with MiXCR, one row per CDR3 protein. The sample records nearly 35,000 distinct CDR3 sequences, around 34% being singletons. Source: PBMCs, taken before or after stereotactic body radiation therapy (not recorded which). These receptors all come from a donor over 45 with non-small cell lung cancer. Each CDR3 is given with its conserved first and last residue. Some rows have no size entry. The others give once, few or many, or a class for an expanded clone.

clone_size: many; v_call: TRBV19; j_call: TRBJ1-2; cdr3_aa: CASIGRGRGYGYTF
clone_size: many; v_call: TRBV5-4; j_call: TRBJ1-6; cdr3_aa: CASSPGGSNSPLHF
clone_size: .; v_call: TRBV3-1; j_call: TRBJ1-4; cdr3_aa: CASSHGDQYNEKLFF
clone_size: many; v_call: TRBV6-1; j_call: TRBJ2-7; cdr3_aa: CASSGGGDRGNDEQYF
clone_size: .; v_call: TRBV20-1; j_call: TRBJ2-3; cdr3_aa: CSASVGGTTDTQYF
clone_size: many; v_call: TRBV28; j_call: TRBJ2-7; cdr3_aa: CASRPGLAGGEQYF
clone_size: .; v_call: TRBV24-1; j_call: TRBJ2-1; cdr3_aa: CATIENQGGIDNEQFF
clone_size: many; v_call: TRBV12-3/TRBV12-4; j_call: TRBJ2-5; cdr3_aa: CASSPTARHPQYF
clone_size: .; v_call: TRBV7-3; j_call: TRBJ1-2; cdr3_aa: CASSSGTGWGDGYTF
clone_size: many; v_call: TRBV30; j_call: TRBJ2-7; cdr3_aa: CAWSVGGGVYEQYF
clone_size: medium-sized; v_call: TRBV28; j_call: TRBJ1-2; cdr3_aa: CASSFGGRGYGYTF
clone_size: many; v_call: TRBV7-9; j_call: TRBJ2-1; cdr3_aa: CASSLEPSGSHNEQFF
clone_size: .; v_call: TRBV5-1; j_call: TRBJ2-2; cdr3_aa: CASSLNRAGELFF
clone_size: many; v_call: TRBV12-3/TRBV12-4; j_call: TRBJ1-5; cdr3_aa: CASNSGSPWAPQHF
clone_size: .; v_call: TRBV6-1; j_call: TRBJ1-1; cdr3_aa: CASILAGVNTEAFF
clone_size: many; v_call: TRBV3-1; j_call: TRBJ2-4; cdr3_aa: CASSQIGRGEGLRNIQYF
clone_size: many; v_call: TRBV5-1; j_call: TRBJ2-5; cdr3_aa: CASSPVGSGSHKTQYF
clone_size: many; v_call: TRBV12-3/TRBV12-4; j_call: TRBJ2-1; cdr3_aa: CASSLQGFSYNEQFF
clone_size: many; v_call: TRBV3-1; j_call: TRBJ2-7; cdr3_aa: CASSHRESYEQYF
clone_size: many; v_call: TRBV28; j_call: TRBJ1-5; cdr3_aa: CASTTFRDRGMFRRVGNQPQHF
clone_size: many; v_call: TRBV5-1; j_call: TRBJ2-5; cdr3_aa: CASSLDVVRDFETQYF